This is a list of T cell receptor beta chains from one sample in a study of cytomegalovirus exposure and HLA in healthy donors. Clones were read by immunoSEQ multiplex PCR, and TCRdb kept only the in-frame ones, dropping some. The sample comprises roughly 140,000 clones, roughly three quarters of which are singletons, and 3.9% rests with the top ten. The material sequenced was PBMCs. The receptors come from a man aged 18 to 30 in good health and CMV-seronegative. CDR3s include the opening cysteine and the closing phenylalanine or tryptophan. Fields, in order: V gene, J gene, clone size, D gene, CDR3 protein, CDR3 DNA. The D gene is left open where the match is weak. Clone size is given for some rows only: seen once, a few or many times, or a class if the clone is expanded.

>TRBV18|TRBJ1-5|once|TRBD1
CASSPTGVGQPQHF
TGTGCCAGCTCACCAACAGGGGTGGGTCAGCCCCAGCATTTT
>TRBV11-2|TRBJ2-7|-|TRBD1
CASSSDRAYEQYF
TGTGCCAGCAGCTCCGACAGGGCTTACGAGCAGTACTTC
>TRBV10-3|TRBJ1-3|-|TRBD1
CAISRQGGRLDSGNTIYF
TGTGCCATCAGCCGACAGGGAGGCCGTCTAGACTCTGGAAACACCATATATTTT
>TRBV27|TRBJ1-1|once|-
CASSRSGVLLRAFF
TGTGCCAGCAGTAGATCCGGGGTCTTATTGCGGGCTTTCTTT
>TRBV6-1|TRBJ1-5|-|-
CASSLTRGPYQPQHF
TGTGCCAGCAGCCTAACGCGGGGGCCGTATCAGCCCCAGCATTTT
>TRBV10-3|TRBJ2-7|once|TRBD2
CAISDGREPYEQYF
TGTGCCATCAGTGACGGGCGGGAGCCGTACGAGCAGTACTTC
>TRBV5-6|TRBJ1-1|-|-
CASSGGEGRVNTEAFF
TGTGCCAGCAGCGGGGGGGAGGGCAGGGTGAACACTGAAGCTTTCTTT
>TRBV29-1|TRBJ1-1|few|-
CSVRVTEAFF
TGCAGCGTACGGGTTACTGAAGCTTTCTTT
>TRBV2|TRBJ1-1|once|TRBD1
CASRVGTENTEAFF
TGTGCCAGCAGGGTAGGGACAGAGAACACTGAAGCTTTCTTT
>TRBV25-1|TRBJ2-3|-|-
CASRVAGVKYF
TGTGCCAGCAGGGTAGCTGGAGTTAAGTATTTT
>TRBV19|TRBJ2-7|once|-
CASSPTGNYEQYF
TGTGCCAGTAGTCCCACAGGGAACTACGAGCAGTACTTC
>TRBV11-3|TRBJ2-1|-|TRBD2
CASTSEPGLASKQFF
TGTGCCAGCACCTCCGAACCGGGACTAGCTTCGAAGCAGTTCTTC
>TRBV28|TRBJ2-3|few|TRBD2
CASSLKTGLAGATDTQYF
TGTGCCAGCAGTTTAAAAACCGGACTAGCGGGAGCCACAGATACGCAGTATTTT
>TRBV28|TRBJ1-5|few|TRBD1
CASRKKTGYNQPQHF
TGTGCCAGCAGAAAAAAGACAGGGTACAATCAGCCCCAGCATTTT
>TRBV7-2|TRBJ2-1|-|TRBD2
CASSLGQRTSGNEQFF
TGTGCCAGCAGCTTAGGACAAAGGACTAGCGGGAATGAGCAGTTCTTC
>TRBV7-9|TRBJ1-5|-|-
CASSSVLGTLYF
TGTGCCAGCAGCTCCGTATTGGGGACTTTGTATTTT
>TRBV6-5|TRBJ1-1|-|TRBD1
CASSSTRDRGPLVAFF
TGTGCCAGCAGTTCCACTAGAGACAGGGGGCCTTTGGTAGCTTTCTTT
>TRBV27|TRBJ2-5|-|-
CASSTMVGQETQYF
TGTGCCAGCAGTACCATGGTGGGGCAGGAGACCCAGTACTTC
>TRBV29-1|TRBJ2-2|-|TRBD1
CSVTRTGTTGELFF
TGCAGCGTTACCCGGACAGGGACAACCGGGGAGCTGTTTTTT
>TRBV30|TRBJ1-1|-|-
CAWRVRANTEAFF
TGTGCCTGGAGGGTCAGGGCGAACACTGAAGCTTTCTTT
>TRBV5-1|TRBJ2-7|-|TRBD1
CASSFGQGSYEQYF
TGCGCCAGCAGCTTCGGACAGGGATCCTACGAGCAGTACTTC
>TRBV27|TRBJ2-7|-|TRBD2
CASSFLLAGGPYEQYF
TGTGCCAGCAGTTTCTTACTAGCGGGAGGACCCTACGAGCAGTACTTC